These T cell receptor beta chains were read from a single sample in a study of CD8 T cells in Susac syndrome. Via MiXCR, TCRdb re-called the immunoSEQ multiplex PCR reads, giving one row per CDR3 protein. This sample has 200,000 to 250,000 distinct CDR3 sequences; 80% to 95% occur once, and the top ten carry approximately 0.13%. The sequencing input was CD8+ T cells from PBMCs. The receptors shown here come from a human donor with multiple sclerosis. Both conserved end residues are part of each CDR3. Fields, in order: V gene, CDR3 protein.

>TRBV7-9
CASSSPGGPEQYF
>TRBV19
CASQPPRWNMNTEAFF
>TRBV5-8
CASSLAGGGLNTGELFF
>TRBV27
CASHSTDTQYF
>TRBV3-1
CASSQDRGLSRDTEAFF
>TRBV15
CATSSRTAPNQPQHF
>TRBV9
CASSVAPSGRFGEQFF
>TRBV13
CASSPRASPRDEQYF
>TRBV2
CASSEGGPDYGYTF
>TRBV21-1
CASSKGRGVTLAKNIQYF
>TRBV6-5
CASVGLGTEAFF
>TRBV19
CASRIGSGMGGTEAFF
>TRBV19
CASQRAWGVADTQYF
>TRBV9
CASSVGDRVGDEQYF
>TRBV19
CASSVGGRETQYF
>TRBV7-9
CASSSPREHPGGEQFF
>TRBV4-2
CASSDNTGDTDTQYF
>TRBV6-5
CASSYTGGWDQPQHF
>TRBV27
CASSFWGGDGYTF
>TRBV14
CASSPGLAAHEQYF
>TRBV7-9
CASTGSGRDYNEQFF
>TRBV20-1
CSARKEGHLSYEQYF
>TRBV10-3
CAISIGQEAFF
>TRBV9
CASSVVQGGLTDTQYF
>TRBV9
CASSVGASGSSYNEQFF
>TRBV6-1
CASTPLEAPTNEKLFF
>TRBV5-8
CASSFSGRIADTQYF
>TRBV13
CASSSGVVTYEQYF
>TRBV9
CASSVGKRNEQFF
>TRBV12-3/TRBV12-4
CASSSPPPTGTSGTDTQYF
>TRBV2
CASRDRGRSQPQHF
>TRBV24-1
CATSDLYEQYF
>TRBV7-2
CASSFWTGYGYTF
>TRBV9
CASSGDRVAGNTIYF
>TRBV14
CASSQLPNTGELFF
>TRBV6-1
CASDGTGNNEQFF
>TRBV27
CASSFSLYTGELFF
>TRBV5-6
CASSLARWGGNTEAFF
>TRBV20-1
CSAAGTGENEQFF
>TRBV7-6
CASRGRASDTQYF
>TRBV4-1
CASSQAAGPYEQYF
>TRBV19
CASSGADTSRETQYF
>TRBV6-2/TRBV6-3
CASTPWTNTDTQYF